This TCR beta chain stems from a study of T-cell memory formation after mild COVID-19. This clonotype was observed many times. The TCR alpha and TCR beta cDNA libraries, bearing sample barcodes and UMIs, were generated by 5'RACE using constant-segment primers. One entry per CDR3 protein, called by TCRdb with MiXCR from the 5' RACE reads. This repertoire shows roughly 50,000 distinct CDR3 sequences, over 7.5% found once; its top ten account for about 1.1%. The TCR originated in a young man who had mild COVID-19 (a few samples of this study predate the infection). Cell type and time point are not known. Sequencing was carried out using PBMCs or a T cell subset sorted from them (not recorded which).

Here the CDR3 reads CASSLRGTNTGELFF. The CDR3 DNA is TGCGCCAGCAGCTTGCGGGGGACCAACACCGGGGAGCTGTTTTTT. V is TRBV5-1 and J is TRBJ2-2; tentative D call: TRBD2 (6 bases). The CDR3 length is 15 residues. CDR1 and CDR2 from the germline V gene are SGHRS and YFSETQ. Trimming shortened V by 1 base and J by 2 bases, and 9 bases separated the two germline ends.